The 21 T cell receptor beta chains below were found in one sample sequenced in a study of blood T cell repertoires in COVID-19. TCRdb keeps only in-frame clones here, not all; method: immunoSEQ multiplex PCR. The sample includes tens of thousands of clones, roughly 84% of them seen just once. Sequencing was performed on peripheral blood. The receptors were gathered from a woman in her forties or fifties with acute or convalescent COVID-19.

The chain couples TRBV28 to TRBJ1-3; 7 bases are a match to TRBD1. Per germline, CDR1 MDHEN and CDR2 SYDVKM. This CDR3 has 14 amino acids. Germline trimming cut 3 bases from V and 2 bases from J; bases unmatched to any gene: 1. The CDR3 loop is CASSFTGAGNTIYF. CDR3 DNA: TGTGCCAGCAGTTTCACAGGGGCTGGAAACACCATATATTTT.

The chain couples TRBV7-2 to TRBJ2-2, with 10 bases identical to TRBD2. The CDR3 covers 16 residues. Trimming cost V 1 base and J 5 bases; bases outside gene matches: 4. CDR1 is SGHTA, CDR2 FQGNSA, per germline. The CDR3 DNA reads as TGTGCCAGCAGCTTAGATACTAGCGGGGTTACCGGGGAGCTGTTTTTT. Residues: CASSLDTSGVTGELFF.

The rearrangement links TRBV2 to TRBJ2-3; 7 bases map to TRBD2. CDR3 length equals 15 residues. CDR1 is SNHLY, CDR2 FYNNEI, per germline. Germline trimming cut 4 bases from V and 0 bases from J; bases unmatched to any gene: 4. CDR3 sequence reads: CASSVNSGSTDTQYF. Here the CDR3 DNA reads TGTGCCAGCAGTGTGAATAGCGGGAGCACAGATACGCAGTATTTT.

The J gene is TRBJ1-4, the V gene TRBV6-5, with TRBD1 matching 7 bases. The CDR3 spans 15 residues. Trimming took 7 bases from V and 8 from J; bases not matched to a gene: 13. CDR1 MNHEY and CDR2 SVGAGI come from the germline V gene. DNA of the CDR3: TGTGCCAGCAAAAGAACCGGGACAGTCGCCGAAAAACTGTTTTTT. Protein product: CASKRTGTVAEKLFF.

The chain couples TRBV19 to TRBJ2-1; 11 bases match TRBD2. The CDR3 loop spans 17 amino acids. The V gene end was trimmed by 7 bases and the J gene end by 5 bases; junction bases not matched to a gene: 13. The germline V gene has CDR1 LNHDA and CDR2 SQIVND (reference sequence). CDR3 in amino acids: CASTSRSRLAGNNEQFF. The CDR3, as DNA: TGTGCCAGTACATCTCGGTCCCGACTAGCGGGAAACAATGAGCAGTTCTTC.

The chain couples TRBV7-2 to TRBJ1-5; D gene ambiguous. V lost 2 bases and J 1 base, leaving 9 bases between the germline ends. Germline-derived CDR1 and CDR2 are SGHTA and FQGNSA. The CDR3 is 15 residues long. CDR3 DNA sequence: TGTGCCAGCAGCTTACAAGGGAGGAGCAATCAGCCCCAGCATTTT. Amino acid sequence: CASSLQGRSNQPQHF.

For the CDR3, the DNA is TGTGCCAGCAGTTTATCCCCCTCGACAGGGGGGCACACTGAAGCTTTCTTT. Translation gives CASSLSPSTGGHTEAFF. The chain joins TRBV27 to TRBJ1-1, with TRBD1 matching over 9 bases. The CDR3 is made up of 17 amino acids. The germline CDR1 and CDR2 sequences are MNHEY and SMNVEV (reference sequence). V lost 0 bases to trimming and J lost 3 bases; unmatched junction nucleotides: 8.

V is TRBV19 and J is TRBJ1-2, with TRBD1 as a possible D gene (6 bases). V dropped 5 bases and J dropped 0 bases, with 10 bases sitting between them. Germline V CDR1 and CDR2: LNHDA, SQIVND (reference sequence). CDR3 length equals 14 residues. The CDR3, as DNA: TGTGCCAGTAGTTTCCAGGGGACTAACTATGGCTACACCTTC. This translates into CASSFQGTNYGYTF.

The gene calls are TRBV6-2 or TRBV6-3 and TRBJ1-1, with D unresolved. Between the trimmed V and J ends, which lost 6 bases and 1 base, there was a span of 9 bases. This CDR3 comprises 13 residues. Germline lookup yields CDR1 MNHEY and CDR2 SVGEGT. The CDR3 loop is CASSVTRNTEAFF. CDR3 DNA: TGTGCCAGCAGCGTGACAAGGAACACTGAAGCTTTCTTT.

The gene calls are TRBV19 and TRBJ2-1, with 11 bases matching TRBD2. Germline lookup yields CDR1 LNHDA and CDR2 SQIVND (reference sequence). Trimming took 6 bases from V and 5 from J; bases not matched to a gene: 18. The CDR3 sequence is 19 residues long. The CDR3 sequence: CASRTTSGRTRITNNEQFF. CDR3 in DNA: TGTGCCAGTAGAACCACTAGCGGGAGAACCCGTATAACTAACAATGAGCAGTTCTTC.

The V gene is TRBV19, the J gene TRBJ1-5; 7 positions agree with TRBD1. The germline gives CDR1 LNHDA, CDR2 SQIVND (reference sequence). There are 17 residues in the CDR3. Trimming took 3 bases from V and 4 from J; bases not matched to a gene: 12. The CDR3 loop reads CASSMLGTEVFNQPQHF. CDR3 sequence (DNA): TGTGCCAGTAGTATGCTGGGGACAGAAGTTTTTAATCAGCCCCAGCATTTT. The entire variable domain, with the rest obtained from reference TRBV19 and TRBJ1-5, is as follows: DGGITQSPKYLFRKEGQNVTLSCEQNLNHDAMYWYRQDPGQGLRLIYYSQIVNDFQKGDIAEGYSVSREKKESFPLTVTSAQKNPTAFYLCASSMLGTEVFNQPQHFGDGTRLSIL.

The V and J genes are TRBV6-2 or TRBV6-3 and TRBJ2-1, with 7 bases identical to TRBD2. V shed 0 bases, J shed 7 bases, and the junction held 6 bases outside the gene matches. This CDR3 has 15 residues. Germline CDR1 is MNHEY and CDR2 is SVGEGT. The CDR3 DNA reads as TGTGCCAGCAGTTACTCGGACCTCGGGGGGAATGAGCAGTTCTTC. Its translation: CASSYSDLGGNEQFF.

This chain connects TRBV3-1 (or the pseudogene TRBV3-2) to TRBJ2-1; perhaps TRBD2 as D (7 bases). Germline V CDR1 and CDR2: LGHDT, YNNKEL (reference sequence). This CDR3 comprises 14 residues. V lost 2 bases to trimming and J lost 10 bases, with 15 bases between them. CDR3 in amino acids: CASSQMGGREEQFF. The CDR3 nucleotides are TGTGCCAGCAGCCAAATGGGGGGGCGGGAGGAGCAGTTCTTC.

This clone has only one observation. This rearrangement joins TRBV7-3 to TRBJ2-3; TRBD2 might be the D (5 bases). Trimming took off 5 bases at V and 0 bases at J, with 9 bases between the two ends. The germline CDR1 and CDR2 sequences are SGHTA and FQGTGA. The CDR3 has 14 residues. The CDR3 DNA reads as TGTGCCAGCAGCGCGCGCGGGAGCACAGATACGCAGTATTTT. Translation gives CASSARGSTDTQYF.

The chain recombines TRBV15 with TRBJ2-1, with D unclear. V was pared by 9 bases and J by 2 bases, with 17 bases between. The CDR3 spans 15 residues. The germline gives CDR1 LNHNV, CDR2 YYDKDF (reference sequence). The DNA of the CDR3 is TGTGCCACTCAATATTCCACAGATGCCTACAATGAGCAGTTCTTC. It specifies CATQYSTDAYNEQFF.

J is TRBJ1-5 and V is TRBV2; TRBD1 matches 10 bases. Germline lookup yields CDR1 SNHLY and CDR2 FYNNEI. The CDR3 has 14 amino acids. Trimming cost V 3 bases and J 9 bases; bases outside gene matches: 5. CDR3 DNA: TGTGCCAGCAGTGAGGGGGGACAGGGGATGCCCCAGCATTTT. Protein: CASSEGGQGMPQHF.

CDR3: CASSGLQGINEQFF. DNA of the CDR3: TGTGCCAGCAGCGGACTACAGGGGATCAATGAGCAGTTCTTC. The V gene is TRBV7-8, the J gene TRBJ2-1, with a tentative D call TRBD1 (7 bases). Looked up from germline, CDR1 is SGHVS and CDR2 is FQNEAQ. Trimming took 5 bases from V and 6 from J, leaving 14 bases between them. This CDR3 region has 14 residues.

The chain couples TRBV5-1 to TRBJ1-1; D might be TRBD1 (6 bases). V was pared by 1 base and J by 2 bases, with 15 bases between. CDR1 is SGHRS and CDR2 is YFSETQ in the germline V gene. CDR3 length: 16 amino acids. The CDR3 protein is CASSLLRGVHNTEAFF. As DNA, the CDR3 is TGCGCCAGCAGCTTGCTCAGGGGCGTTCACAACACTGAAGCTTTCTTT.

The rearrangement joins TRBV27 to TRBJ2-7; 9 bases agree with TRBD2. Trimming cost V 6 bases and J 7 bases; bases outside gene matches: 10. CDR3 length: 14 residues. The V gene's germline CDR1 is MNHEY and CDR2 SMNVEV (reference sequence). The CDR3 reads CASRTASGMGEQYF. CDR3 nucleotides: TGTGCCAGCAGGACGGCTAGCGGGATGGGAGAGCAGTACTTC.

The rearrangement joins TRBV6-5 to TRBJ1-2; D is unclear. The germline V gene has CDR1 MNHEY and CDR2 SVGAGI. The CDR3 consists of 15 residues. Trimming took 7 bases from V and 4 from J, leaving 19 bases between them. The CDR3 region has the DNA TGTGCCAGCACCGAGGGAAGCTTTTCTTCCTATGGCTACACCTTC. As protein: CASTEGSFSSYGYTF.

The J gene is TRBJ1-5, the V gene TRBV19; perhaps TRBD1 as D (5 bases). CDR1 is LNHDA, CDR2 SQIVND, per germline (reference sequence). V was pared by 4 bases and J by 2 bases, with 9 bases between. There are 14 residues in the CDR3. The DNA of the CDR3 is TGTGCCAGTAGTAATCAGGGCGGCAATCAGCCCCAGCATTTT. This sequence encodes CASSNQGGNQPQHF. The entire variable domain, with the rest obtained from reference TRBV19 and TRBJ1-5, is as follows: DGGITQSPKYLFRKEGQNVTLSCEQNLNHDAMYWYRQDPGQGLRLIYYSQIVNDFQKGDIAEGYSVSREKKESFPLTVTSAQKNPTAFYLCASSNQGGNQPQHFGDGTRLSIL.